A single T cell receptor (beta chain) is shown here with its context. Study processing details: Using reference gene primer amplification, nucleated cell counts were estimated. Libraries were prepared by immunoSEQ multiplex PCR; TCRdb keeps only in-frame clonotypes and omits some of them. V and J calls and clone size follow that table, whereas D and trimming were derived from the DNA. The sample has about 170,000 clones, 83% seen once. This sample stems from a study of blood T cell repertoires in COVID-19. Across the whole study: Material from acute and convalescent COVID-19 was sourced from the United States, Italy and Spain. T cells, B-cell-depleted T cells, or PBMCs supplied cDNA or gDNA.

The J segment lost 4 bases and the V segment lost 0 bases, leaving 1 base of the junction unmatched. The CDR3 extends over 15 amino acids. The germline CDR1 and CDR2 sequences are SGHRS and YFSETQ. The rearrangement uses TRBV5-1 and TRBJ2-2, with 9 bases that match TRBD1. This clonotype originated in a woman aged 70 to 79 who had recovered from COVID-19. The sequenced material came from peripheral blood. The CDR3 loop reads CASSLAGQGTGELFF. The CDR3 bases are TGCGCCAGCAGCTTGGCGGGACAGGGCACCGGGGAGCTGTTTTTT. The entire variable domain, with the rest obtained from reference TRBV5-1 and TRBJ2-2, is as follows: KAGVTQTPRYLIKTRGQQVTLSCSPISGHRSVSWYQQTPGQGLQFLFEYFSETQRNKGNFPGRFSGRQFSNSRSEMNVSTLELGDSALYLCASSLAGQGTGELFFGEGSRLTVL.